A single sample gave rise to the 14 T cell receptor beta chains below, sequenced in a study of blood T cells in healthy people across ages. Sample-barcoded 5' priming and a J-beta primer mix drove a second PCR of roughly 7 to 11 cycles. TCRdb re-analysed the 5' RACE reads in MiXCR, keeping a single row per CDR3 protein. This sample yields 780,000 or so distinct CDR3 sequences, of which 53% are seen a single time; around 40% belongs to the top ten. The source material was blood. Every receptor here comes from a man at least 80 years old in good health.

This chain links TRBV20-1 with TRBJ2-5; 12 positions match TRBD2. The germline V gene has CDR1 DFQATT and CDR2 SNEGSKA (reference sequence). V shed 5 bases, J shed 5 bases, and the junction held 6 bases outside the gene matches. The length of the CDR3 is 14 residues. CDR3 sequence reads: CSADLAGGQETQYF. Written as DNA, the CDR3 is TGCAGTGCTGACCTAGCGGGAGGGCAGGAGACCCAGTACTTC.

This clonotype appeared a few times. J is TRBJ2-7 and V is TRBV10-3, with D tentatively TRBD2 (6 bases). The J call may be incorrect, as the DNA end agrees better with TRBJ2-5. The CDR3 runs 12 residues. Germline values: CDR1 ENHRY, CDR2 SYGVKD. The CDR3: CAISSSGETQYF. The CDR3 bases are TGTGCCATCAGTTCGAGCGGGGAGACCCAGTACTTC.

In this sample, this clonotype turned up many times. V gene TRBV29-1 combines with J gene TRBJ2-7; maybe TRBD1 (6 bases). This CDR3 contains 12 residues. The V gene's germline CDR1 is SQVTM and CDR2 ANQGSEA. Trimming removed 6 bases at V and 2 bases at J, with 11 bases between. CDR3 amino acids: CSVVRGTYEQYF. The CDR3 DNA reads as TGCAGCGTGGTGAGGGGGACCTACGAGCAGTACTTC.

This chain links TRBV28 with TRBJ2-3; D is possibly TRBD1 or TRBD2 (5 bases each). This CDR3 region has 13 residues. Germline V gene lookup returns CDR1 MDHEN and CDR2 SYDVKM. V dropped 8 bases and J dropped 2 bases, with 11 bases sitting between them. The CDR3 loop is CASRGPNTDTQYF. In DNA, the CDR3 is TGTGCCAGCCGGGGCCCTAACACAGATACGCAGTATTTT.

CDR3 DNA sequence: TGCGCCAGCCCGGGGCCCGACCTGGTCTTCGAGCAGTACTTC. Protein sequence: CASPGPDLVFEQYF. V usage is TRBV10-1 and J usage is TRBJ2-5; TRBD1 or TRBD2 may be the D gene (5 bases each). Near its end, the DNA agrees better with TRBJ2-7, so the J call may be wrong. Germline CDR1 is WNHNN and CDR2 is SYGVQD (reference sequence). This CDR3 is built from 14 residues.

The chain combines TRBV29-1 with TRBJ2-1; 8 bases line up with TRBD2. CDR1 and CDR2 from the germline V gene are SQVTM and ANQGSEA. The CDR3 contains 14 residues. V lost 5 bases to trimming and J lost 6 bases; unmatched junction nucleotides: 9. CDR3 bases: TGCAGCGTTCGGGGCGGGAGGAAGGTCAATGAGCAGTTCTTC. Translation: CSVRGGRKVNEQFF.

The chain recombines TRBV1 with TRBJ2-4; the table's D call, TRBD2, has no DNA check behind it. TRBV1 is shown as a pseudogene. CDR3 size: 19 residues. The CDR3 reads CTSSQDIFGGPRSKNIQYF. CDR3 bases: TGCACCAGCAGCCAAGATATTTTCGGGGGGCCGCGCAGCAAAAACATTCAGTACTTC.

This chain joins TRBV20-1 and TRBJ2-5; D gene ambiguous. This CDR3 has 12 amino acids. Deletions cut 5 bases from V and 5 bases from J, with 12 bases between. Looked up from germline, CDR1 is DFQATT and CDR2 is SNEGSKA (reference sequence). The CDR3 DNA follows: TGCAGTGCTCGAGCCCCTTGGGAGACCCAGTACTTC. Translated, it gives CSARAPWETQYF.

The V call is TRBV5-1, the J call TRBJ2-5, with TRBD2 matching 7 bases. The ends lost 0 bases at V and 11 bases at J; junction bases unmatched: 19. The CDR3 contains 17 residues. Germline assignment: CDR1 SGHRS and CDR2 YFSETQ. The DNA of the CDR3 is TGCGCCAGCAGCTTGGCCTCGGGACTACCCCCTCAGGGTGAGCAGTACTTC. Protein product: CASSLASGLPPQGEQYF.

The chain joins TRBV6-5 to TRBJ2-7; 7 bases agree with TRBD2. V lost 0 bases to trimming and J lost 4 bases; unmatched junction nucleotides: 12. This CDR3 comprises 17 residues. Germline V CDR1 and CDR2: MNHEY, SVGAGI. The DNA for the CDR3 is TGTGCCAGCAGTTACTCGAAGGGCACAGCGGGGAGTTACGAGCAGTACTTC. It encodes CASSYSKGTAGSYEQYF.

The rearrangement joins TRBV20-1 to TRBJ2-1; D is unclear. Between the trimmed V and J ends, which lost 3 bases and 2 bases, there was a span of 14 bases. Germline-derived CDR1 and CDR2 are DFQATT and SNEGSKA (reference sequence). This CDR3 is built from 15 residues. The CDR3 DNA reads TGCAGTGCTAGCCCCCGCCGTTATCCCTACAATGAGCAGTTCTTC. Its translation: CSASPRRYPYNEQFF.

This clonotype was recorded many times. The chain carries TRBV7-2 and TRBJ2-7; 10 nucleotides align to TRBD2. Trimming took 6 bases from V and 3 from J; bases not matched to a gene: 5. CDR1 and CDR2 from the germline V gene are SGHTA and FQGNSA. CDR3 length equals 14 residues. The CDR3 sequence is CASSQIAGGYEQYF. CDR3 nucleotides: TGTGCCAGCAGTCAAATAGCGGGGGGCTACGAGCAGTACTTC.

As concerns this clonotype: The conserved phenylalanine or tryptophan is not found at the CDR3 terminus, so this likely reflects a read error. The V gene is TRBV6-2 or TRBV6-3, the J gene TRBJ2-1; D remains ambiguous. The CDR3 is made up of 15 amino acids. Germline V gene data show CDR1 as MNHEY and CDR2 as SVGEGT. The V gene lost 0 bases and the J gene lost 12 bases, with 18 bases spanning the gap. CDR3 sequence reads: CASSYSAGSLRSQFL. The CDR3 DNA follows: TGTGCCAGCAGTTACTCTGCCGGGTCCCTTCGATCGCAGTTCTTA.

In its sample, this clonotype was seen once. The V and J genes are TRBV9 and TRBJ2-6; no clear D gene. The V end was cut by 3 bases, the J end by 1 base, with 11 bases between. The CDR3 runs to 16 residues. CDR1 SGDLS and CDR2 YYNGEE come from the germline V gene. CDR3 bases: TGTGCCAGCAGCGCCCTGGGGATATCTGGGGCCAACGTCCTGACTTTC. This encodes CASSALGISGANVLTF.